The present TCR beta chain was sequenced within a study of shared clonotypes between healthy human individuals. General study results and limits: Generally, naive subsets came out with larger estimated richness than memory subsets. Rarefaction revealed incomplete sorted-subset sequencing despite large depth.

The germline V gene encodes CDR1 SNHLY and CDR2 FYNNEI. The CDR3 totals 13 residues. V lost 10 bases and J 5 bases, leaving 17 bases between the germline ends. In the case of this clone: No antigen is known for it.

Sorted-subset replicate PCRs used 150 to 200 ng DNA, about 30,000 T cell genomes. Repertoires were generated with immunoSEQ multiplex PCR, while TCRdb's copy carries only in-frame clones and drops some. The sample lists about 2 million clones, less than 95% occurring once. As defined, naive CD8 cells were CD45RO-negative and positively selected for CCR7, with terminally differentiated effector memory CD45RA+ cells excluded. Donors comprised healthy HIV-negative adults lacking recent acute infections or vaccinations. The V call is TRBV2, the J call TRBJ2-5; D remains ambiguous. This sequence originates from a man between 18 and 35 years old in good health. The sequencing sample was made of naive CD8+ T cells sorted from blood. The chain's CDR3 is CANLDPYAETQYF. The DNA for the CDR3 is TGTGCCAACTTGGACCCGTACGCGGAGACCCAGTACTTC.